This T cell receptor beta chain was sequenced during a study of breast tumors, draining lymph nodes, adjacent tissues. On this clonotype: Its matching antigen is unknown.

Using its own MiXCR run on the multiplex PCR reads, TCRdb lists one record per CDR3 protein. The profile shows about 130,000 distinct CDR3 sequences, about 20% of them singletons. V lost 4 bases and J lost 2, with 7 bases in between. The CDR3 extends over 12 amino acids. CDR1 and CDR2 from the germline V gene are SGHKS and YYEKEE (reference sequence). Axillary draining lymph nodes of breast cancer patients supplied the node samples. Study-level results: Tumor T cell lymph node origin was a supported hypothesis, not proven. Luminal-like breast cancer showed significantly higher tumor–nontumor repertoire similarity than basal-like. Tumor TCR diversity was below lymph nodes but above nontumor tissue. Findings are consistent with lymph node origin and intratumoral expansion of most tumor T cells.

The J gene is TRBJ2-7, the V gene TRBV5-5; D not certain. The specimen sequenced was axillary lymph node tissue. This TCR derives from a female donor with breast cancer. Some clones in this sample may be carry-over from other donors' samples. The CDR3 loop is CASSIGPYEQYF. As DNA, the CDR3 is TGTGCCAGCAGCATTGGACCCTACGAGCAGTACTTC.